What follows are 4 T cell receptor beta chains derived from one specimen sequenced in a study of blood T cell repertoires in COVID-19. Measured with immunoSEQ multiplex PCR; TCRdb has only the in-frame clones, and not every one. The sample includes about 130,000 clones, about 77% of them seen just once. Sequencing input: peripheral blood. Receptors were obtained from a man aged 80 or over with acute or convalescent COVID-19.

The chain joins TRBV29-1 to TRBJ1-1; D is ambiguous. V gave up 6 bases and J gave up 0 bases, with 5 bases separating them. From germline, CDR1 is SQVTM and CDR2 ANQGSEA. The CDR3 is 11 amino acids. As DNA, the CDR3 is TGCAGCGTCAAATTGAACACTGAAGCTTTCTTT. Encoded protein: CSVKLNTEAFF.

The gene calls are TRBV30 and TRBJ2-7, with a possible D match to TRBD2 (7 bases). The CDR3 spans 14 residues. With 2 bases removed from V and 0 bases from J, the gap between germline ends came to 11 bases. Per germline, CDR1 GTSNPN and CDR2 SVGIG (reference sequence). The CDR3 region is CAWSRGGSSYEQYF. The CDR3 DNA reads TGTGCCTGGAGTAGGGGGGGTTCCTCCTACGAGCAGTACTTC.

The chain links TRBV2 to TRBJ2-7; TRBD1 might be the D (5 bases). CDR1 is SNHLY and CDR2 is FYNNEI in the germline V gene. The V gene lost 5 bases and the J gene lost 5 bases, with 13 bases spanning the gap. The CDR3 runs 13 residues. The CDR3 DNA sequence: TGTGCCAGCAGTTACCAGGGCTTCAACGAGCAGTACTTC. Translated, it gives CASSYQGFNEQYF.

The chain has TRBV5-6 and TRBJ1-5, with TRBD1 matching 9 bases. Trimming cost V 4 bases and J 2 bases; bases outside gene matches: 1. Germline V lookup: CDR1 SGHDT, CDR2 YYEEEE. CDR3 length: 14 residues. The CDR3 nucleotides are TGTGCCAGCAGCCGGACAGGGGGCAATCAGCCCCAGCATTTT. Its protein product is CASSRTGGNQPQHF.